This T cell receptor beta chain was captured by sequencing in a study of blood T cell repertoires in COVID-19. Study context: Italy, Spain and the United States were the sources of the convalescent and acute COVID-19 samples. The cDNA or gDNA used as material had been derived from T cells, B-cell-depleted T cells, or PBMCs.

In the original processing: Amplification with reference gene primers provided the estimates of nucleated cell counts. Measured with immunoSEQ multiplex PCR; TCRdb has only the in-frame clones, and not every one. That table gives V, J and clone size, and the DNA gave D and trimming. This table holds about 68,000 clones, about 80% found once. The CDR3 is 17 amino acids. Trimming removed 1 base at V and 0 bases at J, with 12 bases between. CDR1 is SEHNR, CDR2 FQNEAQ, per germline (reference sequence). This receptor was identified in a human donor in a cohort sampled during active COVID-19. Sequenced material: peripheral blood. This sequence joins TRBV7-9 and TRBJ2-2; TRBD1 might be the D (5 bases). This CDR3 reads CASSLELRTPNTGELFF. The DNA for the CDR3 is TGTGCCAGCAGCTTAGAGTTGAGGACACCGAACACCGGGGAGCTGTTTTTT.